These T cell receptor beta chains were read from a single sample in a study of blood T cell repertoires in COVID-19. Clones were read by immunoSEQ multiplex PCR, and TCRdb kept only the in-frame ones, dropping some. Of over 9,000 clones detected, over 70% appear once; the ten largest clones hold around 7.2%. The sequenced sample consisted of peripheral blood. These receptors all stem from a man between 65 and 85 years old with active COVID-19. CDR3s include the opening cysteine and the closing phenylalanine or tryptophan. Each record gives: clone size, D gene, J gene, V gene, CDR3 DNA, CDR3 protein. A D gene is named only where the DNA matches it firmly. Size values are once, few and many counts, or a class for expanded clones, and some rows have none.

abundance: NA; d_gene: TRBD1; j_gene: TRBJ1-2; v_gene: TRBV7-8; CDR3nt: TGTGCCAGCAGCTCCCGGACAGGGGGGCACTATGGCTACACCTTC; CDR3aa: CASSSRTGGHYGYTF
abundance: NA; d_gene: TRBD2; j_gene: TRBJ2-3; v_gene: TRBV3-1/TRBV3-2; CDR3nt: TGTGCCAGCAGCCAATTGCTAGCGGGAACCGATACGCAGTATTTT; CDR3aa: CASSQLLAGTDTQYF
abundance: NA; d_gene: NA; j_gene: TRBJ2-4; v_gene: TRBV6-6; CDR3nt: TGTGCCACCCTAGAAAACAGGGCGAACATTCAGTACTTC; CDR3aa: CATLENRANIQYF
abundance: NA; d_gene: NA; j_gene: TRBJ2-7; v_gene: TRBV9; CDR3nt: TGTGCCAGCAGCGTAGACGGCTACGAGCAGTACTTC; CDR3aa: CASSVDGYEQYF
abundance: once; d_gene: NA; j_gene: TRBJ2-5; v_gene: TRBV19; CDR3nt: TGTGCCAGTAGACTAGCCGGAGAGACCCAGTACTTC; CDR3aa: CASRLAGETQYF
abundance: once; d_gene: NA; j_gene: TRBJ2-3; v_gene: TRBV9; CDR3nt: TGTGCCAGCACCCTTAGCGGATCTAGCACAGATACGCAGTATTTT; CDR3aa: CASTLSGSSTDTQYF
abundance: few; d_gene: TRBD1; j_gene: TRBJ1-5; v_gene: TRBV27; CDR3nt: TGTGCCAGCAGTACGACAGGGGAAAGCAATCAGCCCCAGCATTTT; CDR3aa: CASSTTGESNQPQHF
abundance: few; d_gene: TRBD2; j_gene: TRBJ2-1; v_gene: TRBV7-7; CDR3nt: TGTGCTAGCAGCTTAGATTTAGCGGGAGGGCCGCGGAATGAGCAGTTCTTC; CDR3aa: CASSLDLAGGPRNEQFF
abundance: NA; d_gene: NA; j_gene: TRBJ2-2; v_gene: TRBV25-1; CDR3nt: TGTGCCAGCAGTGAATTTTACGGGGTCGGGGAGCTGTTTTTT; CDR3aa: CASSEFYGVGELFF
abundance: NA; d_gene: NA; j_gene: TRBJ1-1; v_gene: TRBV19; CDR3nt: TGTGCCAGTAAGTCTGCCATGGGGCAGGCGAACACTGAAGCTTTCTTT; CDR3aa: CASKSAMGQANTEAFF
abundance: NA; d_gene: TRBD1; j_gene: TRBJ1-6; v_gene: TRBV7-8; CDR3nt: TGTGCCAGCAGCTTCACCGGGACAGGGGGTTCACCCCTCCACTTT; CDR3aa: CASSFTGTGGSPLHF
abundance: NA; d_gene: TRBD1; j_gene: TRBJ2-7; v_gene: TRBV23-1; CDR3nt: TGCGCCAGCAGCCCGAACTCGGACAGGCGCGCCTACGAGCAGTACTTC; CDR3aa: CASSPNSDRRAYEQYF
abundance: NA; d_gene: TRBD1; j_gene: TRBJ2-3; v_gene: TRBV7-9; CDR3nt: TGTGCCAGCGCTAGACAGGGGTGGGGAACAGATACGCAGTATTTT; CDR3aa: CASARQGWGTDTQYF
abundance: NA; d_gene: TRBD2; j_gene: TRBJ2-1; v_gene: TRBV9; CDR3nt: TGTGCCAGCAGCGTAGACGCGGGAGGTTTTTTTAATGAGCAGTTCTTC; CDR3aa: CASSVDAGGFFNEQFF
abundance: few; d_gene: NA; j_gene: TRBJ1-2; v_gene: TRBV27; CDR3nt: TGTGCCAGCAGCCCCGAGGAGGACTATGGCTACACCTTC; CDR3aa: CASSPEEDYGYTF
abundance: NA; d_gene: NA; j_gene: TRBJ1-1; v_gene: TRBV23-1; CDR3nt: TGCGCCAGCAGCAGGGGCACTGAAGCTTTCTTT; CDR3aa: CASSRGTEAFF
abundance: large; d_gene: TRBD1; j_gene: TRBJ2-2; v_gene: TRBV24-1; CDR3nt: TGTGCCACCAGTGGGGGACAGGGGAACACCGGGGAGCTGTTTTTT; CDR3aa: CATSGGQGNTGELFF
abundance: NA; d_gene: TRBD1; j_gene: TRBJ2-1; v_gene: TRBV9; CDR3nt: TGTGCCAGCAGCTCCGGGACAGGGATAGGAGAGCAGTTCTTC; CDR3aa: CASSSGTGIGEQFF
abundance: NA; d_gene: NA; j_gene: TRBJ1-6; v_gene: TRBV5-1; CDR3nt: TGCGCCAGCAGCTCCCAATCACAGGGCCAGAACTCACCCCTCCACTTT; CDR3aa: CASSSQSQGQNSPLHF
abundance: NA; d_gene: TRBD2; j_gene: TRBJ2-3; v_gene: TRBV4-2; CDR3nt: TGTGCCAGCAGCCAAGATATTACTAGCGGGAGAAATACGCAGTATTTT; CDR3aa: CASSQDITSGRNTQYF
abundance: few; d_gene: TRBD1; j_gene: TRBJ2-7; v_gene: TRBV28; CDR3nt: TGTGCCAGCACCTGGGGACAGGGTCTCTTAGAGCAGTACTTC; CDR3aa: CASTWGQGLLEQYF
abundance: NA; d_gene: NA; j_gene: TRBJ2-1; v_gene: TRBV9; CDR3nt: TGTGCCAGCAGCGTAGAATTGCGGAGCTCCTACAATGAGCAGTTCTTC; CDR3aa: CASSVELRSSYNEQFF
abundance: few; d_gene: NA; j_gene: TRBJ2-5; v_gene: TRBV3-1/TRBV3-2; CDR3nt: TGTGCCAGCAGCCAAGAAGGCGGGCCGCAAGAGACCCAGTACTTC; CDR3aa: CASSQEGGPQETQYF
abundance: NA; d_gene: NA; j_gene: TRBJ2-6; v_gene: TRBV9; CDR3nt: TGTGCCAGCAGCGTAGAACCTCGCCCGGGGTCTGGGGCCAACGTCCTGACTTTC; CDR3aa: CASSVEPRPGSGANVLTF
abundance: NA; d_gene: NA; j_gene: TRBJ2-5; v_gene: TRBV14; CDR3nt: TGTGCCAGCAGCCAAGATGGTGTCAGGGGAGAGACCCAGTACTTC; CDR3aa: CASSQDGVRGETQYF
abundance: few; d_gene: NA; j_gene: TRBJ1-4; v_gene: TRBV19; CDR3nt: TGTGCCAGTAGATCACAGGGCCCGTATGAAAAACTGTTTTTT; CDR3aa: CASRSQGPYEKLFF
abundance: NA; d_gene: TRBD2; j_gene: TRBJ2-3; v_gene: TRBV12-5; CDR3nt: TGTGCTAGTGGTTTGGACAAATTAGCGGGCGTCACAGATACGCAGTATTTT; CDR3aa: CASGLDKLAGVTDTQYF
abundance: NA; d_gene: NA; j_gene: TRBJ2-1; v_gene: TRBV30; CDR3nt: TGTGCCTGGAGCCCAGACTCCCTCTCCTACAATGAGCAGTTCTTC; CDR3aa: CAWSPDSLSYNEQFF
abundance: NA; d_gene: NA; j_gene: TRBJ1-2; v_gene: TRBV7-2; CDR3nt: TGTGCCAGCAGTTCAGGGTTTTTAACAGATGGCTACACCTTC; CDR3aa: CASSSGFLTDGYTF
abundance: NA; d_gene: NA; j_gene: TRBJ1-5; v_gene: TRBV27; CDR3nt: TGTGCCAGCAGCCCCGGACAGCTTAATCAGCCCCAGCATTTT; CDR3aa: CASSPGQLNQPQHF
abundance: NA; d_gene: NA; j_gene: TRBJ1-1; v_gene: TRBV12-3/TRBV12-4; CDR3nt: TGTGCCAGCAGTGTACACACGAACACTGAAGCTTTCTTT; CDR3aa: CASSVHTNTEAFF
abundance: NA; d_gene: NA; j_gene: TRBJ1-2; v_gene: TRBV28; CDR3nt: TGTGCCAGTGAACCTACAGGGATCTATGGCTACACCTTC; CDR3aa: CASEPTGIYGYTF
abundance: NA; d_gene: TRBD2; j_gene: TRBJ2-7; v_gene: TRBV3-1/TRBV3-2; CDR3nt: TGTGCCAGCAGCCAAGAAGGATTTCGACGGGAGGCCTACGAGCAGTACTTC; CDR3aa: CASSQEGFRREAYEQYF
abundance: NA; d_gene: NA; j_gene: TRBJ2-6; v_gene: TRBV5-4; CDR3nt: TGTGCCAGCAGCCCTGGCCTAATAGCCTCTGGGGCCAACGTCCTGACTTTC; CDR3aa: CASSPGLIASGANVLTF
abundance: NA; d_gene: NA; j_gene: TRBJ1-2; v_gene: TRBV28; CDR3nt: TGTGCCAGCAATTGGGGCAACAACTATGGCTACACCTTC; CDR3aa: CASNWGNNYGYTF
abundance: NA; d_gene: NA; j_gene: TRBJ2-1; v_gene: TRBV5-1; CDR3nt: TGCGCCAGCAGCTTGGAAAGCCCCTACAATGAGCAGTTCTTC; CDR3aa: CASSLESPYNEQFF
abundance: NA; d_gene: NA; j_gene: TRBJ1-5; v_gene: TRBV20-1; CDR3nt: TGCAGTGCTAGTAGCAACAGGCCCGATAATCAGCCCCAGCATTTT; CDR3aa: CSASSNRPDNQPQHF
abundance: NA; d_gene: NA; j_gene: TRBJ2-1; v_gene: TRBV5-1; CDR3nt: TGCGCCAGCAGCTTGAGCGTAGGGGGCAATGAGCAGTTCTTC; CDR3aa: CASSLSVGGNEQFF
abundance: NA; d_gene: TRBD2; j_gene: TRBJ2-3; v_gene: TRBV3-1/TRBV3-2; CDR3nt: TGTGCCAGCAGCCGCCGAGGAGCGGGAGTCGGCACAGATACGCAGTATTTT; CDR3aa: CASSRRGAGVGTDTQYF
abundance: NA; d_gene: NA; j_gene: TRBJ1-1; v_gene: TRBV6-1; CDR3nt: TGTGCCAGCAGTGAAGAGAGGGGGTGGACTGAAGCTTTCTTT; CDR3aa: CASSEERGWTEAFF
abundance: NA; d_gene: NA; j_gene: TRBJ2-2; v_gene: TRBV30; CDR3nt: TGTGCCTGGATCATGCGGGGTAGAGGCACCGGGGAGCTGTTTTTT; CDR3aa: CAWIMRGRGTGELFF
abundance: NA; d_gene: TRBD1; j_gene: TRBJ2-1; v_gene: TRBV6-1; CDR3nt: TGTGCCAGCAGTGAAGTCCAGGGGGCTAACAATGAGCAGTTCTTC; CDR3aa: CASSEVQGANNEQFF
abundance: NA; d_gene: NA; j_gene: TRBJ1-1; v_gene: TRBV28; CDR3nt: TGTGCCAGCAGTTTGGCCGGGATCCTGGGGACTGAAGCTTTCTTT; CDR3aa: CASSLAGILGTEAFF
abundance: NA; d_gene: NA; j_gene: TRBJ2-1; v_gene: TRBV9; CDR3nt: TGTGCCAGCAGCGCCTCAAGCGGGCAGGGCTACAATGAGCAGTTCTTC; CDR3aa: CASSASSGQGYNEQFF
abundance: few; d_gene: NA; j_gene: TRBJ2-7; v_gene: TRBV5-1; CDR3nt: TGCGCCAGCAGCTTGACAGGCCTCTCCTACGAGCAGTACTTC; CDR3aa: CASSLTGLSYEQYF
abundance: NA; d_gene: NA; j_gene: TRBJ1-2; v_gene: TRBV7-2; CDR3nt: TGTGCCAGCAGCTTTGTCAGTCAAGCTAACTATGGCTACACCTTC; CDR3aa: CASSFVSQANYGYTF
abundance: few; d_gene: NA; j_gene: TRBJ2-7; v_gene: TRBV6-2/TRBV6-3; CDR3nt: TGTGCCAGCAGCCCGTTCCCTTTCTACGAGCAGTACTTC; CDR3aa: CASSPFPFYEQYF
abundance: few; d_gene: TRBD1; j_gene: TRBJ2-3; v_gene: TRBV7-3; CDR3nt: TGTGCCAGCAGCTTGGGACAGTACACAGATACGCAGTATTTT; CDR3aa: CASSLGQYTDTQYF
abundance: few; d_gene: TRBD2; j_gene: TRBJ2-3; v_gene: TRBV5-1; CDR3nt: TGCGCCAGCAGCTTGGCCCGGAGACTAGCGGGAGATACGCAGTATTTT; CDR3aa: CASSLARRLAGDTQYF
abundance: NA; d_gene: NA; j_gene: TRBJ1-1; v_gene: TRBV7-3; CDR3nt: TGTGCCAGCAGCATACAGGCGAACACTGAAGCTTTCTTT; CDR3aa: CASSIQANTEAFF
abundance: few; d_gene: NA; j_gene: TRBJ1-1; v_gene: TRBV27; CDR3nt: TGTGCCAGCAGTTTCAGGGGCCAGAACACTGAAGCTTTCTTT; CDR3aa: CASSFRGQNTEAFF
abundance: NA; d_gene: NA; j_gene: TRBJ1-5; v_gene: TRBV19; CDR3nt: TGTGCCAGTTCCACCACAGGGCCCGGACCCCAAGCCCAGCATTTT; CDR3aa: CASSTTGPGPQAQHF
abundance: NA; d_gene: TRBD2; j_gene: TRBJ2-1; v_gene: TRBV7-6; CDR3nt: TGTGCCAGCAGCTTAGCAGCGGGGGGAGGCTTCGAGCAGTTCTTC; CDR3aa: CASSLAAGGGFEQFF
abundance: NA; d_gene: NA; j_gene: TRBJ2-4; v_gene: TRBV28; CDR3nt: TGTGCCAGCAGTTCGATCGGCATTCAGTACTTC; CDR3aa: CASSSIGIQYF
abundance: NA; d_gene: NA; j_gene: TRBJ1-4; v_gene: TRBV14; CDR3nt: TGTGCCAGCAGCCAAGATCTTTCCTCAGGTGAAAAACTGTTTTTT; CDR3aa: CASSQDLSSGEKLFF
abundance: NA; d_gene: NA; j_gene: TRBJ2-3; v_gene: TRBV7-2; CDR3nt: TGTGCCAGCAGCTTAGAGGGCCGGACTCCCACCTCAGGAGATACGCAGTATTTT; CDR3aa: CASSLEGRTPTSGDTQYF
abundance: NA; d_gene: NA; j_gene: TRBJ2-1; v_gene: TRBV12-2; CDR3nt: TGTGCAAGTCGCTTAGAATGGAAGCGCTCCTACAATGAGCAGTTCTTC; CDR3aa: CASRLEWKRSYNEQFF
abundance: NA; d_gene: NA; j_gene: TRBJ2-2; v_gene: TRBV18; CDR3nt: TGTGCCAGCTCACCGGCCTCTTCGACCGGGGAGCTGTTTTTT; CDR3aa: CASSPASSTGELFF
abundance: NA; d_gene: NA; j_gene: TRBJ1-6; v_gene: TRBV1; CDR3nt: TGCACCAGCAGCCAGGCACAGGGATTCAATTCACCCCTCCACTTT; CDR3aa: CTSSQAQGFNSPLHF
abundance: NA; d_gene: TRBD2; j_gene: TRBJ2-1; v_gene: TRBV5-1; CDR3nt: TGCGCCAGCAGCTTCGGGACTAGCGGTGACAATGAGCAGTTCTTC; CDR3aa: CASSFGTSGDNEQFF